This entry features one T cell receptor (beta chain) sequence. The source of the sample is a study of blood T cell repertoires in COVID-19. Study summary: The United States, Italy and Spain provided the acute and convalescent COVID-19 samples.

The table came from immunoSEQ multiplex PCR; TCRdb's copy has only in-frame clones and leaves some out. Among over 120,000 clones, 75% to 80% were seen once, and the ten largest hold 2.5% to 3%. The J segment lost 8 bases and the V segment lost 5 bases, leaving 14 bases of the junction unmatched. The CDR3 consists of 16 residues. CDR1 is MNHNY and CDR2 is SVGAGI in the germline V gene (reference sequence). The chain combines TRBV6-6 with TRBJ1-4, with TRBD1 matching over 7 bases. Sequencing was performed on PBMCs or T cells enriched from blood (not recorded which). The origin of this receptor is a woman aged 45-65 years who had recovered from COVID-19. This CDR3 is CASSGRDSPEPEKLFF. DNA of the CDR3: TGTGCCAGCAGTGGGCGGGACAGCCCAGAACCGGAAAAACTGTTTTTT.